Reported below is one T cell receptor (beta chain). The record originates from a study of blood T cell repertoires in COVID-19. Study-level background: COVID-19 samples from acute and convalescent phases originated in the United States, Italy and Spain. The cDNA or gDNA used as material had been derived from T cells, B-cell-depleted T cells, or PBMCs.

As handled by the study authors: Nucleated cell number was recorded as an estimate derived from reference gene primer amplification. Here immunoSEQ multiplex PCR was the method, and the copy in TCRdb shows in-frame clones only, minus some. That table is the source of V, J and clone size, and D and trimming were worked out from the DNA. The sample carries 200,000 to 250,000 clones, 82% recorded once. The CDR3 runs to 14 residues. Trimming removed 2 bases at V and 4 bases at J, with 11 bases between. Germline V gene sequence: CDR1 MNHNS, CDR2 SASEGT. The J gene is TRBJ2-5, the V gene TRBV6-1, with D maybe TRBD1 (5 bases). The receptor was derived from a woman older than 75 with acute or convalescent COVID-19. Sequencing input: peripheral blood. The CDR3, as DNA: TGTGCCAGCAGTGAAAGGGGCCAAAGAGAGACCCAGTACTTC. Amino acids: CASSERGQRETQYF.